The source of this TCR beta chain is a study of OX40 agonist ivuxolimab in advanced cancers. Assay used: immunoSEQ multiplex PCR; TCRdb lists only in-frame clones, some missing. The table lists tens of thousands of clones, approximately 86% of them singletons. V was clipped by 8 bases and J by 3 bases, with 8 bases between them. Per the germline V gene, CDR1 is MNHEY and CDR2 is SVGAGI. CDR3 size: 12 residues. The TCR was taken from an adult with an advanced solid tumor such as melanoma, head and neck, liver or kidney cancer. This material consisted of CD4+ or CD8+ T cells sorted from blood, taken in a trial of the OX40 agonist ivuxolimab. The chain links TRBV6-5 to TRBJ2-1; D is perhaps TRBD1 or TRBD2 (5 bases each). CDR3 loop: CASRGRYNEQFF. CDR3 bases: TGTGCCAGCCGGGGACGCTACAATGAGCAGTTCTTC.